This T cell receptor beta chain was recorded in a study of T cell responses to AZD1222 COVID-19 vaccine. As to this clone: Its cognate antigen is unknown.

General study results and limits: Researchers took repertoire samples only after the peak T cell response had come. Mostly white British, mostly female donors; authors suggested clonal diversity may be underestimated. Regions left unmutated in variants are reportedly the target of nearly half of spike-specific TCRs.

The germline gives CDR1 SGHDN, CDR2 FVKESK. V was shortened by 0 bases and J by 4 bases, with 6 bases between the two germline ends. This CDR3 is built from 13 residues. Assay: immunoSEQ multiplex PCR; the TCRdb copy retains only in-frame clones and omits some. The table lists more than 85,000 clones, roughly 80% of them singletons, with 14% in the top ten. The sequencing here drew on peripheral blood, taken 28 days after the second AZD1222 dose. The chain combines TRBV14 with TRBJ2-5; D not resolved. This receptor was identified in an adult who received the AZD1222 COVID-19 vaccine. The CDR3 reads CASSQEVPETQYF. CDR3 coding DNA: TGTGCCAGCAGCCAAGAGGTCCCAGAGACCCAGTACTTC.